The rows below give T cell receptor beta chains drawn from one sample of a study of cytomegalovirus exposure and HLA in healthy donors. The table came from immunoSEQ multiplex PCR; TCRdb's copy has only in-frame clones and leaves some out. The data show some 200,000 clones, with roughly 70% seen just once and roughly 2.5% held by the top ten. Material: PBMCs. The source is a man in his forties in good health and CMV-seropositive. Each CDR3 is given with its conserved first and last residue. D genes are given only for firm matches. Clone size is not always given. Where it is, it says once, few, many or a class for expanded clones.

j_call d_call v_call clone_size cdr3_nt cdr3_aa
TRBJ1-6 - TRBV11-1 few TGTGCCAGCAAGGGGGTCGCGCCCCTCCACTTT CASKGVAPLHF
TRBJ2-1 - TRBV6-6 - TGTGCCAGCTCTCTGGGAGGAGGGTACTACAATGAGCAGTTCTTC CASSLGGGYYNEQFF
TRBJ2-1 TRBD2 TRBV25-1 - TGTGCCAGCAGTGAAGAGGGCGGGGGTACCTACAATGAGCAGTTCTTC CASSEEGGGTYNEQFF
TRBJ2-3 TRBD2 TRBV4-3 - TGCGCCAGCAGCCAAGGCGGGGGGGCAACAGATACGCAGTATTTT CASSQGGGATDTQYF
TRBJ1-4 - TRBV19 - TGTGCCAGTAGTAACTCCCCTTATGGAACTAATGAAAAACTGTTTTTT CASSNSPYGTNEKLFF
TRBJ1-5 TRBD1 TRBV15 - TGTGCCACCAGCAGAGGGGACAGCGTAAATCAGCCCCAGCATTTT CATSRGDSVNQPQHF
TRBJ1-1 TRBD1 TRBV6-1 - TGTGCCAGCAACGGACAGGGTGAAGCTTTCTTT CASNGQGEAFF
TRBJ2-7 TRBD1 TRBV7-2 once TGTGCCAGCAGCTATCACACAGGGGGCTACGAGCAGTACTTC CASSYHTGGYEQYF
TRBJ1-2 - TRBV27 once TGTGCCAGCAGTTCGACAGGCTATGGCTACACCTTC CASSSTGYGYTF
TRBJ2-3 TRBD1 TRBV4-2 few TGTGCCAGCAGCCAAGGATTCGGCACAGGGGCTAGCACAGATACGCAGTATTTT CASSQGFGTGASTDTQYF
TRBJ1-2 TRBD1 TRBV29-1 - TGCAGCGTTGAAGGACAGGGAGCTAACTATGGCTACACCTTC CSVEGQGANYGYTF
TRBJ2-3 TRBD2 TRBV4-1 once TGCGCCAGCAGCCAACTAGCGGGGGGGCTGGATACGCAGTATTTT CASSQLAGGLDTQYF
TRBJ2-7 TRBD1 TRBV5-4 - TGTGCCAGCAGCAACCCGGGACAGGGGACAGGCGAGCAGTACTTC CASSNPGQGTGEQYF
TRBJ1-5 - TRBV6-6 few TGTGCCAGCAGTTACTCGATGGTGGCAGGGCTTCAGCCCCAGCATTTT CASSYSMVAGLQPQHF
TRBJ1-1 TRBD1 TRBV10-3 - TGTGCCATCACTATGACAGGGGAGAACACTGAAGCTTTCTTT CAITMTGENTEAFF